One and the same sample provided the 26 T cell receptor beta chains below, sequenced in a study of blood T cell repertoires in COVID-19. Data came from immunoSEQ multiplex PCR; TCRdb stores just in-frame clones and leaves some out. The table has tens of thousands of clones, about four fifths seen once. The sequenced material came from peripheral blood. All receptors come from an elderly woman with acute or convalescent COVID-19.

The chain uses TRBV6-2 or TRBV6-3 and TRBJ2-5; 15 bases are a match to TRBD2. V lost 2 bases to trimming and J lost 3 bases; unmatched junction nucleotides: 1. The germline gives CDR1 MNHEY, CDR2 SVGEGT. CDR3 length equals 16 residues. Here the CDR3 DNA reads TGTGCCAGCAGTTACGGGACTAGCGGGAGGAAAGAGACCCAGTACTTC. It yields the protein CASSYGTSGRKETQYF.

The chain employs TRBV7-9 and TRBJ2-3; D is possibly TRBD1 (5 bases). This CDR3 contains 14 residues. Per germline, CDR1 SEHNR and CDR2 FQNEAQ (reference sequence). Trimming shortened V by 8 bases and J by 5 bases, and 17 bases separated the two germline ends. This CDR3 is CASAEGRGLDTQYF. CDR3 DNA sequence: TGTGCCAGCGCCGAAGGAAGGGGCTTAGATACGCAGTATTTT. Variable domain in full (rest from reference TRBV7-9 and TRBJ2-3): DTGVSQNPRHKITKRGQNVTFRCDPISEHNRLYWYRQTLGQGPEFLTYFQNEAQLEKSRLLSDRFSAERPKGSFSTLEIQRTEQGDSAMYLCASAEGRGLDTQYFGPGTRLTVL.

The J gene is TRBJ2-7, the V gene TRBV27; the match to TRBD2 covers 13 bases. J was trimmed by 2 bases and V by 0 bases; bases with no gene match: 7. Germline CDR1 reads MNHEY; CDR2 reads SMNVEV (reference sequence). CDR3 length: 18 residues. The CDR3 spells CASSLSPTSGRLTYEQYF. The CDR3 region has the DNA TGTGCCAGCAGTTTATCCCCGACTAGCGGGAGGCTCACCTACGAGCAGTACTTC.

In this sample, this clone turned up a few times. V usage is TRBV5-4 and J usage is TRBJ2-7; D may be TRBD2 (6 bases). The germline gives CDR1 SGHNT, CDR2 YYREEE (reference sequence). This CDR3 has 12 residues. V lost 4 bases, J lost 4 bases, and 9 bases lay in between. The CDR3 DNA is TGTGCCAGCAGCCTCGGGACTTACGAGCAGTACTTC. It codes for CASSLGTYEQYF.

The chain has TRBV5-4 and TRBJ2-1; the match to TRBD2 covers 7 bases. The CDR3 consists of 16 residues. The junction had 13 bases not matched to a gene; V was cut back by 0 bases and J by 10 bases. Germline lookup yields CDR1 SGHNT and CDR2 YYREEE (reference sequence). CDR3 DNA sequence: TGTGCCAGCAGCTTGGCTCCTAGCGGAGGGTACGGCGAGCAGTTCTTC. Translating gives CASSLAPSGGYGEQFF.

This chain joins TRBV7-9 and TRBJ2-2; D is possibly TRBD1 (5 bases). The CDR3 has 16 amino acids. Trimming removed 5 bases at V and 1 base at J, with 14 bases between. CDR1 is SEHNR and CDR2 is FQNEAQ in the germline V gene (reference sequence). CDR3 DNA sequence: TGTGCCAGCAGCGTCGACAGCCACGTGAACACCGGGGAGCTGTTTTTT. Translated, it gives CASSVDSHVNTGELFF.

This chain joins TRBV6-4 and TRBJ2-3; TRBD2 matches at 8 bases. This CDR3 has 18 amino acids. Unmatched junction bases numbered 11, after V lost 0 bases and J lost 3 bases. Per the germline V gene, CDR1 is MRHNA and CDR2 is SNTAGT. The CDR3 DNA reads TGTGCCAGCAGTGACTCGAGATGGGGCAGCGGGAGTACAGATACGCAGTATTTT. This sequence encodes CASSDSRWGSGSTDTQYF.

The sample holds a few counts of this clone. The chain employs TRBV7-9 and TRBJ1-5, with D maybe TRBD1 (6 bases). V lost 2 bases to trimming and J lost 4 bases, with 6 bases between them. The CDR3 sequence is 13 residues long. Germline V lookup: CDR1 SEHNR, CDR2 FQNEAQ (reference sequence). The chain's CDR3 is CASSLQGNQPQHF. The CDR3 DNA reads TGTGCCAGCAGCTTACAGGGGAATCAGCCCCAGCATTTT.

The rearrangement uses TRBV6-5 and TRBJ1-3; TRBD1 is a possible D gene (6 bases). CDR3 length: 16 residues. The V gene lost 2 bases and the J gene lost 0 bases, with 11 bases spanning the gap. Germline CDR1 reads MNHEY; CDR2 reads SVGAGI. CDR3 DNA sequence: TGTGCCAGCAGTTACGGAACAGGGATCTCTGGAAACACCATATATTTT. Translated: CASSYGTGISGNTIYF.

This chain uses TRBV7-2 with TRBJ2-1; 8 bases match TRBD1. V shed 5 bases, J shed 10 bases, and the junction held 4 bases outside the gene matches. This CDR3 has 12 residues. Germline V gene data show CDR1 as SGHTA and CDR2 as FQGNSA. Here the CDR3 DNA reads TGTGCCAGCAGCCCCGACAGGGGAGAGCAGTTCTTC. Translation gives CASSPDRGEQFF.

The rearrangement uses TRBV11-2 and TRBJ1-2; D call uncertain. The CDR3 covers 14 residues. Germline CDR1 SGHAT, CDR2 FQNNGV. The germline V and J ends were trimmed by 5 bases and 0 bases, with 10 bases remaining between them. Here the CDR3 DNA reads TGTGCCAGCAGCAAAGTCGCGGCTAACTATGGCTACACCTTC. It translates to CASSKVAANYGYTF. The whole variable domain, remainder taken from reference TRBV11-2 and TRBJ1-2, is EAGVAQSPRYKIIEKRQSVAFWCNPISGHATLYWYQQILGQGPKLLIQFQNNGVVDDSQLPKDRFSAERLKGVDSTLKIQPAKLEDSAVYLCASSKVAANYGYTFGSGTRLTVV.

A single count supports this clone. The V and J genes are TRBV5-4 and TRBJ2-3; TRBD2 is a possible D gene (5 bases). The CDR3 is 15 residues long. Trimming took off 7 bases at V and 0 bases at J, with 15 bases between the two ends. CDR1 and CDR2 from the germline V gene are SGHNT and YYREEE (reference sequence). This chain's CDR3 is CASARSAASTDTQYF. CDR3 in DNA: TGTGCCAGCGCGAGGTCAGCGGCTAGCACAGATACGCAGTATTTT.

The CDR3 region is CATSIEDRGTDTQYF. In DNA, the CDR3 is TGTGCCACCAGCATCGAGGACAGGGGCACAGATACGCAGTATTTT. The chain has TRBV15 and TRBJ2-3; 8 bases fit TRBD1. Germline CDR1 reads LNHNV; CDR2 reads YYDKDF (reference sequence). This CDR3 is 15 amino acids long. The trim removed 4 bases at V and 1 base at J, leaving 4 bases unmatched.

The chain has TRBV7-2 and TRBJ2-7; D might be TRBD1 (7 bases). The V end was cut by 5 bases, the J end by 5 bases, with 22 bases between. The CDR3 covers 16 residues. Germline-derived CDR1 and CDR2 are SGHTA and FQGNSA. CDR3: CASSVEQGRLGDEQYF. The CDR3 DNA reads TGTGCCAGCAGCGTAGAACAGGGGAGGTTAGGGGACGAGCAGTACTTC.

CDR3 protein: CASSSRLAGFGADTQYF. CDR3 sequence (DNA): TGTGCCAGCAGTTCTAGACTAGCGGGATTTGGGGCTGATACGCAGTATTTT. The chain has TRBV7-2 and TRBJ2-3, with 11 nucleotides matching TRBD2. V was clipped by 6 bases and J by 6 bases; unmatched bases: 14. CDR1 and CDR2 (germline): SGHTA, FQGNSA. The CDR3 loop spans 17 amino acids.

This clone was seen repeatedly, ten times or more. The CDR3 bases are TGTGCCAGCAGCTTATCAAGCGCTAGAGTGGGAGAGACCCAGTACTTC. This sequence encodes CASSLSSARVGETQYF. The V call is TRBV7-7, the J call TRBJ2-5, with no clear D. The germline V gene has CDR1 SSHAT and CDR2 FNYEAQ (reference sequence). The V end was cut by 2 bases, the J end by 4 bases, with 17 bases between. This CDR3 comprises 16 residues.

The chain is built from TRBV19 and TRBJ1-1, with TRBD1 identical over 8 bases. J was trimmed by 0 bases and V by 8 bases; bases with no gene match: 11. The length of the CDR3 is 16 residues. Germline V gene lookup returns CDR1 LNHDA and CDR2 SQIVND (reference sequence). As DNA, the CDR3 is TGTGCCAGTCGCTTTGGGACAGGACGAATGAACACTGAAGCTTTCTTT. Translation gives CASRFGTGRMNTEAFF.

CDR3 residues: CASSFSGWDSTDTQYF. The CDR3, as DNA: TGTGCCAGCAGCTTTTCGGGGTGGGATAGCACAGATACGCAGTATTTT. This chain joins TRBV7-2 and TRBJ2-3; maybe TRBD2 (5 bases). The germline V gene has CDR1 SGHTA and CDR2 FQGNSA. Trimming took 3 bases from V and 0 from J, leaving 13 bases between them. CDR3 length: 16 residues.

In its sample, this clone was seen a few times. This chain links TRBV5-1 with TRBJ2-5; TRBD2 aligns across 9 bases. J lost 4 bases, V lost 3 bases, and 7 bases had no gene match. In germline, CDR1 is SGHRS, CDR2 YFSETQ. The CDR3 totals 15 residues. Here the CDR3 DNA reads TGCGCCAGCAGCTCCGGCGGGAGGGGAGGAGAGACCCAGTACTTC. The encoded protein is CASSSGGRGGETQYF.

This chain joins TRBV5-8 and TRBJ1-1; D is unclear. V gave up 6 bases and J gave up 0 bases, with 12 bases separating them. The CDR3 has 14 residues. CDR1 and CDR2 from the germline V gene are SGHTS and YDEGEE. The CDR3 sequence: CASKIPGMNTEAFF. The CDR3 nucleotides read TGTGCCAGCAAAATTCCGGGGATGAACACTGAAGCTTTCTTT.

The J gene is TRBJ1-5, the V gene TRBV5-5, with D maybe TRBD1 (5 bases). Germline values: CDR1 SGHKS, CDR2 YYEKEE (reference sequence). The V end was cut by 4 bases, the J end by 4 bases, with 12 bases between. The CDR3 totals 14 residues. The CDR3 DNA is TGTGCCAGCAGCCCGGACACATTAAATCAGCCCCAGCATTTT. Protein sequence: CASSPDTLNQPQHF.

The V and J genes are TRBV29-1 and TRBJ2-5; 7 bases line up with TRBD2. CDR1 is SQVTM, CDR2 ANQGSEA, per germline. The CDR3 consists of 15 residues. V was clipped by 0 bases and J by 2 bases; unmatched bases: 6. CDR3 residues: CSVEDGGWMQETQYF. The CDR3 bases are TGCAGCGTTGAAGACGGGGGGTGGATGCAAGAGACCCAGTACTTC.

The genes are TRBV7-6 and TRBJ2-5; no clear D gene. This CDR3 region has 15 residues. V dropped 0 bases and J dropped 5 bases, with 13 bases sitting between them. Germline V lookup: CDR1 SGHVS, CDR2 FNYEAQ. The CDR3 DNA is TGTGCCAGCAGCTTAGCGCAGGCCCCCAGGGAGACCCAGTACTTC. It translates to CASSLAQAPRETQYF.

The rearrangement links TRBV11-3 to TRBJ2-6; perhaps TRBD1 as D (6 bases). The CDR3 covers 16 residues. Trimming stripped 0 bases from V and 2 bases from J, with 8 bases between. The germline CDR1 and CDR2 sequences are SGHNT and YENEEA. CDR3 DNA: TGTGCCAGCAGCTTAGACGACAGGCCTGGGGCCAACGTCCTGACTTTC. Translating it yields CASSLDDRPGANVLTF.

The chain carries TRBV5-6 and TRBJ1-2; a weak D match, TRBD1 (6 bases). This CDR3 spans 16 amino acids. The germline gives CDR1 SGHDT, CDR2 YYEEEE. Trimming took 3 bases from V and 4 from J, leaving 19 bases between them. The CDR3 DNA is TGTGCCAGCAGCTACCAACCAACAGGGTACGGCTATGGCTACACCTTC. Encoded protein: CASSYQPTGYGYGYTF. Drawing the rest from reference TRBV5-6 and TRBJ1-2, the complete variable domain is DAGVTQSPTHLIKTRGQQVTLRCSPKSGHDTVSWYQQALGQGPQFIFQYYEEEERQRGNFPDRFSGHQFPNYSSELNVNALLLGDSALYLCASSYQPTGYGYGYTFGSGTRLTVV.

The chain is built from TRBV6-5 and TRBJ2-2; D remains unclear. CDR1 and CDR2 (germline): MNHEY, SVGAGI. V dropped 6 bases and J dropped 6 bases, with 8 bases sitting between them. The CDR3 sequence is 12 residues long. In DNA, the CDR3 is TGTGCCAGCAGGTTAAGCGCCGGGGAGCTGTTTTTT. Translation gives CASRLSAGELFF.